Sequencing of this T cell receptor (beta chain) was carried out in a study of cytomegalovirus exposure and HLA in healthy donors. As to this clone: The antigen is unknown.

The V end was cut by 3 bases, the J end by 1 base, with 7 bases between. Germline CDR1 reads SGHRS; CDR2 reads YFSETQ. The CDR3 contains 13 residues. General observations from the study: High specificity and sensitivity for cytomegalovirus status were reported for the classifier. Earlier analysis yielded a pattern in which most TCR beta V segments were productive about 90% or about 30% of the time.

Primers included in the PCR were 60 Vbeta and 13 Jbeta primers. Sequencing used immunoSEQ multiplex PCR; TCRdb keeps in-frame clones, though not all of them. The sample yields 150,000 to 200,000 clones, around 86% seen once. Sequencing was performed on PBMCs. The chain links TRBV5-1 to TRBJ1-2; possible D gene TRBD1, 6 bases. This sequence originates from a young woman in good health and CMV-seronegative. CDR3 coding DNA: TGCGCCAGCAGCTCGGACAGTAACTATGGCTACACCTTC. Amino acids: CASSSDSNYGYTF.